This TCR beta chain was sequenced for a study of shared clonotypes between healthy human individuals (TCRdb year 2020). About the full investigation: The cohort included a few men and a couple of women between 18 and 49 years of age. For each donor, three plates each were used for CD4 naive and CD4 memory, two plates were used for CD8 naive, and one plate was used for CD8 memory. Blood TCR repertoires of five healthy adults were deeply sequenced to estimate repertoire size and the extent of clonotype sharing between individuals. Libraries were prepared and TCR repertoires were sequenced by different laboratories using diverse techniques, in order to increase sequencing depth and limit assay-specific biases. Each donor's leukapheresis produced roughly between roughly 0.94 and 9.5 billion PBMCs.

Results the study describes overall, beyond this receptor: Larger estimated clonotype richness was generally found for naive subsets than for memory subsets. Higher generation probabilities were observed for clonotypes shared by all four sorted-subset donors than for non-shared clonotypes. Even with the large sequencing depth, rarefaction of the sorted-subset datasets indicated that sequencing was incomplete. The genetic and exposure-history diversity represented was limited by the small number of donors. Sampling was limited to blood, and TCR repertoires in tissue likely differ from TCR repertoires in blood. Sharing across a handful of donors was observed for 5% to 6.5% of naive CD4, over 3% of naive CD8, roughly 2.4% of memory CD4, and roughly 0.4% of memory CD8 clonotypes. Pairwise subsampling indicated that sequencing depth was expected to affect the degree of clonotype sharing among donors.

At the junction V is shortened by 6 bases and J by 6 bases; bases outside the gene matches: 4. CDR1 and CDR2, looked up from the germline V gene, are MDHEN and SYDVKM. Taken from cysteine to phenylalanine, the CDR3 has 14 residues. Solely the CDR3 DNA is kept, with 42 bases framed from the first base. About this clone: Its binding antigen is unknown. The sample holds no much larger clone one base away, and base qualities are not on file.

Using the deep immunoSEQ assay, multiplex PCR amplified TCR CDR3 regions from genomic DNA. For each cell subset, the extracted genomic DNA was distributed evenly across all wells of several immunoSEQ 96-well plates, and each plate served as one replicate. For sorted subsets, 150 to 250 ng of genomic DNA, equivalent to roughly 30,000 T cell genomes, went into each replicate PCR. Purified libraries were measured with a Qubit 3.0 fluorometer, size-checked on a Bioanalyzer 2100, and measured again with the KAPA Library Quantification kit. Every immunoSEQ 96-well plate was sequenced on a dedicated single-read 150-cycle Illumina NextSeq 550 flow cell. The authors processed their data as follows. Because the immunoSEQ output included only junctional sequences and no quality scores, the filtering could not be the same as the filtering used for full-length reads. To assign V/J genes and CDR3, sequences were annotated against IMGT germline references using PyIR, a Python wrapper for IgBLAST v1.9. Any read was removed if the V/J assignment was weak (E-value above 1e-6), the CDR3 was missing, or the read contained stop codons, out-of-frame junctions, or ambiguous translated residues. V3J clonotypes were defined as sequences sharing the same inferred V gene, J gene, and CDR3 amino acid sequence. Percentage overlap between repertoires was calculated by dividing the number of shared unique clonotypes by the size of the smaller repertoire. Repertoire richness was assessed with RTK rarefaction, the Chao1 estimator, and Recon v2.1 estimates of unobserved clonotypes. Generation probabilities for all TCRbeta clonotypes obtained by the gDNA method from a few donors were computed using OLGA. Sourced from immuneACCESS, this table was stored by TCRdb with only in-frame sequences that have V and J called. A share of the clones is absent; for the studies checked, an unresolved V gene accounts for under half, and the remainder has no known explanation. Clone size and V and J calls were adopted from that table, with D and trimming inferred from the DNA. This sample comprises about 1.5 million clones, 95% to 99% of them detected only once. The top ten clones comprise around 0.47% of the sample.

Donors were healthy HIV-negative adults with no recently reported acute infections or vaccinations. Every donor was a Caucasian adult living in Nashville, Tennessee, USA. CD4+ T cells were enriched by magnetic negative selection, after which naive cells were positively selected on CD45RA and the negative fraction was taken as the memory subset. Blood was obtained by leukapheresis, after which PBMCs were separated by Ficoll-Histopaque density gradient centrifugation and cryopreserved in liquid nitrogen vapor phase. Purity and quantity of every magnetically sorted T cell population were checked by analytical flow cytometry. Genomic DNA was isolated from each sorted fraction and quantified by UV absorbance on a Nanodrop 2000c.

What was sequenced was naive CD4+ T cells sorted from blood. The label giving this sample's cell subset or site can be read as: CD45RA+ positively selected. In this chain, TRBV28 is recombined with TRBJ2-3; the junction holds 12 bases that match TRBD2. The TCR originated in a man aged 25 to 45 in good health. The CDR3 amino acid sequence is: CASSRLAGVDTQYF. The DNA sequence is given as TGTGCCAGCAGCAGACTAGCGGGAGTTGATACGCAGTATTTT.